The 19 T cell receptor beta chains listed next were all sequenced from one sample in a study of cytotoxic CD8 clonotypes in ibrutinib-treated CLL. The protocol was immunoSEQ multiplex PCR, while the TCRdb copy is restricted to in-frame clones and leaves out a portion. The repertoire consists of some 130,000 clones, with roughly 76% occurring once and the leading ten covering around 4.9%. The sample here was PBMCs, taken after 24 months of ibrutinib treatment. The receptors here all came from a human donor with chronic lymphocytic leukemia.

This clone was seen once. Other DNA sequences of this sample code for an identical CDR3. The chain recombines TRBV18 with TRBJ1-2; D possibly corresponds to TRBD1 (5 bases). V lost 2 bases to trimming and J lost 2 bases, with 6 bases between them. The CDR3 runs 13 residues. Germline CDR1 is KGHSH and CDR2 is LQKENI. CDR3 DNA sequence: TGTGCCAGCTCACCAGGGGGGAACTATGGCTACACCTTC. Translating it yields CASSPGGNYGYTF.

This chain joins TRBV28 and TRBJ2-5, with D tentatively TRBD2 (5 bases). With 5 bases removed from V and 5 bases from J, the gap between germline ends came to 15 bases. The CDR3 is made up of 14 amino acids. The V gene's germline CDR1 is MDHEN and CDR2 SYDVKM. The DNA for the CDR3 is TGTGCCAGCAGTGGCGGGTCGTCAGCGGAGACCCAGTACTTC. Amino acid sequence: CASSGGSSAETQYF.

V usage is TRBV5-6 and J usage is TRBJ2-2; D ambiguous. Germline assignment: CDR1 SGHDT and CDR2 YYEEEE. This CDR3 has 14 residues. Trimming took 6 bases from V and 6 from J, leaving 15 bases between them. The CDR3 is CASTHVIRPGELFF. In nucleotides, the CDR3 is TGTGCCAGCACACATGTCATCCGGCCCGGGGAGCTGTTTTTT.

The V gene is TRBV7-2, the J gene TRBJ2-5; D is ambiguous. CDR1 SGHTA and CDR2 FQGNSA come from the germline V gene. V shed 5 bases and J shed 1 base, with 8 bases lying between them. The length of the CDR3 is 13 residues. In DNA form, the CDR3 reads TGTGCCAGCAGCGCCTGGGCCCAAGAGACCCAGTACTTC. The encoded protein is CASSAWAQETQYF.

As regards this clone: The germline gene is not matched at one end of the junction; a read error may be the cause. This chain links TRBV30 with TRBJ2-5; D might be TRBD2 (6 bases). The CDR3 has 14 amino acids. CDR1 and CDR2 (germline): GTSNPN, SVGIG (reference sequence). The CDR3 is CAWSVGAGQVTQYF. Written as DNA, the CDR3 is TGTGCCTGGAGTGTAGGGGCGGGGCAAGTGACCCAGTACTTC.

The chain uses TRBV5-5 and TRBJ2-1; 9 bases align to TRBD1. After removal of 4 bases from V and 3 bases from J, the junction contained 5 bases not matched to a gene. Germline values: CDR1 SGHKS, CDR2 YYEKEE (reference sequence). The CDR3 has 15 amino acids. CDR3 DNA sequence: TGTGCCAGCAGCCCAGACAGGGGGAGCTACAATGAGCAGTTCTTC. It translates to CASSPDRGSYNEQFF.

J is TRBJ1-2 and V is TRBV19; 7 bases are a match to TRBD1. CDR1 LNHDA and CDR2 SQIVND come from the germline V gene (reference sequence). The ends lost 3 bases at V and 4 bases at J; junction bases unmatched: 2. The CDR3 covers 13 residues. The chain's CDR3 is CASSIGTAYGYTF. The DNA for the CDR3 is TGTGCCAGTAGTATTGGGACAGCCTATGGCTACACCTTC. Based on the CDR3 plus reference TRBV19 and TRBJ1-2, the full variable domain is DGGITQSPKYLFRKEGQNVTLSCEQNLNHDAMYWYRQDPGQGLRLIYYSQIVNDFQKGDIAEGYSVSREKKESFPLTVTSAQKNPTAFYLCASSIGTAYGYTFGSGTRLTVV.

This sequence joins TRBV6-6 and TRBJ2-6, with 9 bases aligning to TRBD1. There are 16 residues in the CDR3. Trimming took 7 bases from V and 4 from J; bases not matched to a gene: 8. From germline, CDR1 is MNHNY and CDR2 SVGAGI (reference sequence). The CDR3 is CASTGQGPGGANVLTF. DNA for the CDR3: TGTGCCAGCACCGGACAGGGGCCTGGGGGGGCCAACGTCCTGACTTTC.

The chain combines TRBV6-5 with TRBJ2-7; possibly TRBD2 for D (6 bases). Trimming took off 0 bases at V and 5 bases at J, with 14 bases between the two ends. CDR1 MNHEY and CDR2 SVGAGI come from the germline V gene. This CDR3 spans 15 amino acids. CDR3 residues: CASSYSGQPGDEQYF. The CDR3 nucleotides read TGTGCCAGCAGTTACTCGGGGCAGCCGGGGGACGAGCAGTACTTC.

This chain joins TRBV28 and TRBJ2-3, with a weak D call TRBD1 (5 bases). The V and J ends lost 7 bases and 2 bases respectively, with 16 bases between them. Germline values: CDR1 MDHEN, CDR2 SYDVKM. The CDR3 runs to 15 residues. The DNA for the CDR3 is TGTGCCAGCACCCCGGCACAGGAACACACAGATACGCAGTATTTT. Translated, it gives CASTPAQEHTDTQYF.

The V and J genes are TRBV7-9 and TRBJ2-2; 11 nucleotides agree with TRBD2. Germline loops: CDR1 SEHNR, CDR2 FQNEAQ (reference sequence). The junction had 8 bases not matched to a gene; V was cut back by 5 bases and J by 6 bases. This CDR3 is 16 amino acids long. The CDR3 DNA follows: TGTGCCAGCAGCGCAAGCCTAGCGGGGGGCCCCGGGGAGCTGTTTTTT. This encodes CASSASLAGGPGELFF.

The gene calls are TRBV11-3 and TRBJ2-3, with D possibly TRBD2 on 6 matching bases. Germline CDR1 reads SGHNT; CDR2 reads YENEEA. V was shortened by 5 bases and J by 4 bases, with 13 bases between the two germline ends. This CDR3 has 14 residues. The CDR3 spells CASSSSGGADTQYF. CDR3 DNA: TGTGCCAGCAGCAGCAGCGGAGGGGCAGATACGCAGTATTTT.

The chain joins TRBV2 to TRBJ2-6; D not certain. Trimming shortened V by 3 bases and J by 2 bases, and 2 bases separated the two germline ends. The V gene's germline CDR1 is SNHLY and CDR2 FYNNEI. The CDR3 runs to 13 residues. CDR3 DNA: TGTGCCAGCAGTGAGGCTGGGGCCAACGTCCTGACTTTC. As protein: CASSEAGANVLTF.

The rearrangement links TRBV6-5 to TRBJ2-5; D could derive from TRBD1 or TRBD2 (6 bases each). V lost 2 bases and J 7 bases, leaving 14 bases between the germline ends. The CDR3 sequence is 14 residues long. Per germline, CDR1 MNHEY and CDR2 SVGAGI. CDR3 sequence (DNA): TGTGCCAGCAGTTACACAGGGCCGCGGGGGACCCAGTACTTC. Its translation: CASSYTGPRGTQYF.

CDR3 residues: CASSLAGTYNEQFF. As DNA, the CDR3 is TGTGCCAGCAGTCTAGCGGGCACCTACAATGAGCAGTTCTTC. The chain links TRBV28 to TRBJ2-1; TRBD2 matches 8 bases. With 5 bases clipped from V and 2 bases from J, the junction kept 2 bases outside the gene matches. Germline loops: CDR1 MDHEN, CDR2 SYDVKM. This CDR3 contains 14 residues.

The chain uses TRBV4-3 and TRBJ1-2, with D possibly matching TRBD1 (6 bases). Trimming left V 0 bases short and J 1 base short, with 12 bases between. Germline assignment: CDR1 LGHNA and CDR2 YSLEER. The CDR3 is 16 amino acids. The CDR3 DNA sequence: TGCGCCAGCAGCCAAGATTCAGGGGCAGATAACTATGGCTACACCTTC. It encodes CASSQDSGADNYGYTF.

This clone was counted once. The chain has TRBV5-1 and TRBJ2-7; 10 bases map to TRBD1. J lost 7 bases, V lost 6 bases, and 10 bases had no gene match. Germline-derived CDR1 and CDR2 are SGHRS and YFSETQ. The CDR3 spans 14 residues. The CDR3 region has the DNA TGCGCCAGCAACACTGGGGCGGGACAGGGGGAGCAGTACTTC. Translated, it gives CASNTGAGQGEQYF. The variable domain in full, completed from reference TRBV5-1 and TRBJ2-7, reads KAGVTQTPRYLIKTRGQQVTLSCSPISGHRSVSWYQQTPGQGLQFLFEYFSETQRNKGNFPGRFSGRQFSNSRSEMNVSTLELGDSALYLCASNTGAGQGEQYFGPGTRLTVT.

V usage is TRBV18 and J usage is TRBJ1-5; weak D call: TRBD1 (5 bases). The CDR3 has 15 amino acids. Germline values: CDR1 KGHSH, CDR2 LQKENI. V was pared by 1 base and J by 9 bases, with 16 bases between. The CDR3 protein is CASSPLPGLGGPQHF. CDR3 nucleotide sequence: TGTGCCAGCTCACCACTCCCAGGCCTCGGGGGGCCCCAGCATTTT.

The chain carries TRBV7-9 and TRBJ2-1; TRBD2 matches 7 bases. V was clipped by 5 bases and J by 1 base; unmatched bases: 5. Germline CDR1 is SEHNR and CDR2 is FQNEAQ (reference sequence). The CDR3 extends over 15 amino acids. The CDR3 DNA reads TGTGCCAGCAGCCCCGGGAGGAAGTCCTACAATGAGCAGTTCTTC. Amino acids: CASSPGRKSYNEQFF.